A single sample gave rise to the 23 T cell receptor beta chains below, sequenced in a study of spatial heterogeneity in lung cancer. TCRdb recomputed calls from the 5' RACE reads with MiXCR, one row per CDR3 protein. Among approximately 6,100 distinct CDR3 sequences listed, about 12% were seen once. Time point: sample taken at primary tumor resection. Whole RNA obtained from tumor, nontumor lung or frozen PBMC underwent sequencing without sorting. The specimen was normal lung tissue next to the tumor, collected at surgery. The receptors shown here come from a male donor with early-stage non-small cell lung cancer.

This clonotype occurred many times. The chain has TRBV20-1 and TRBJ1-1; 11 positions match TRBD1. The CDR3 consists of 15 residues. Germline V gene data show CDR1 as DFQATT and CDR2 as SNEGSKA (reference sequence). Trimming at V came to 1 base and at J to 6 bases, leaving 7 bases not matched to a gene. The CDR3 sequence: CSARGTGGDWAEAFF. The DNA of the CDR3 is TGCAGTGCTAGAGGGACAGGGGGCGACTGGGCTGAAGCTTTCTTT.

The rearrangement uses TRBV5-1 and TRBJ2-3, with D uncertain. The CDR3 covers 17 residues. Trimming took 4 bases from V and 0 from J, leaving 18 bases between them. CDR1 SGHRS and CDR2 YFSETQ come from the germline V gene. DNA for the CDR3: TGCGCCAGCAGCCCCGTCAACCGAATTACTAGCACAGATACGCAGTATTTT. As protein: CASSPVNRITSTDTQYF.

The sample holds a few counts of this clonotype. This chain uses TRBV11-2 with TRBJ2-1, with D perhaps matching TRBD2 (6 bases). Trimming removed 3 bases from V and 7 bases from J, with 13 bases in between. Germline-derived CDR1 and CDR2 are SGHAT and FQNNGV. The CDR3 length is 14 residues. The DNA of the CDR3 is TGTGCCAGCAGCTTGGCGGGGCGTGTAAATGAGCAGTTCTTC. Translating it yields CASSLAGRVNEQFF. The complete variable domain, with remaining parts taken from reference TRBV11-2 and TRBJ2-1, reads EAGVAQSPRYKIIEKRQSVAFWCNPISGHATLYWYQQILGQGPKLLIQFQNNGVVDDSQLPKDRFSAERLKGVDSTLKIQPAKLEDSAVYLCASSLAGRVNEQFFGPGTRLTVL.

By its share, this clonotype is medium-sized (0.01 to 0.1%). CDR3: CASSYVKRQGMNTEAFF. DNA for the CDR3: TGTGCCAGCAGTTACGTGAAGAGACAGGGCATGAACACTGAAGCTTTCTTT. The chain carries TRBV6-2 or TRBV6-3 and TRBJ1-1, with TRBD1 matching over 7 bases. CDR3 length: 17 residues. CDR1 MNHEY and CDR2 SVGEGT come from the germline V gene. Unmatched junction bases numbered 9, after V lost 2 bases and J lost 0 bases.

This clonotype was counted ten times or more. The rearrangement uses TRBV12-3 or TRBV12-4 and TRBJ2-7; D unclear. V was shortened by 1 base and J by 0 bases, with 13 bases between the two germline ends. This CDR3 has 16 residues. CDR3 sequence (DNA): TGTGCCAGCAGTTTAGATATAGGGCGGAGCTCCTACGAGCAGTACTTC. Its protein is CASSLDIGRSSYEQYF.

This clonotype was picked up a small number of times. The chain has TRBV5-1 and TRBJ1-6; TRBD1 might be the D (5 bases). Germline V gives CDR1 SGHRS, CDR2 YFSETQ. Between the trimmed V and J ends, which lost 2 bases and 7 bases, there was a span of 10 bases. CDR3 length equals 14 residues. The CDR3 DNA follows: TGCGCCAGCAGCTTAGAGGGGAACAATTCACCCCTCCACTTT. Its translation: CASSLEGNNSPLHF.

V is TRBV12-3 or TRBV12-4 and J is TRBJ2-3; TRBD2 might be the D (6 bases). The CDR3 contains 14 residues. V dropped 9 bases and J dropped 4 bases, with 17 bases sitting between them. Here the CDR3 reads CASQGAEGADTQYF. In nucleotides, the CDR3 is TGTGCCAGTCAAGGGGCGGAGGGTGCAGATACGCAGTATTTT.

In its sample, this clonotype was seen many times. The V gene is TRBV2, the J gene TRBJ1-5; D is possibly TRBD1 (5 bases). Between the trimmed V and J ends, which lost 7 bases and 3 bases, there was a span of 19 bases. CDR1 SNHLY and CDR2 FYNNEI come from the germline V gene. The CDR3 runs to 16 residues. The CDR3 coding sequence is TGTGCCAGCACTAATGGGAGGGGCCGCCTCAATCAGCCCCAGCATTTT. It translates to CASTNGRGRLNQPQHF.

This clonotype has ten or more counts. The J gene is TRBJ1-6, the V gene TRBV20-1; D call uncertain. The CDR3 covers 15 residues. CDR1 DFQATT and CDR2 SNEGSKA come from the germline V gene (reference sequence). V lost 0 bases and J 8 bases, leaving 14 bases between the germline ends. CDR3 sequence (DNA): TGCAGTGCTAGAGACCCCGGAGGTGGGGATTCACCCCTCCACTTT. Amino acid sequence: CSARDPGGGDSPLHF.

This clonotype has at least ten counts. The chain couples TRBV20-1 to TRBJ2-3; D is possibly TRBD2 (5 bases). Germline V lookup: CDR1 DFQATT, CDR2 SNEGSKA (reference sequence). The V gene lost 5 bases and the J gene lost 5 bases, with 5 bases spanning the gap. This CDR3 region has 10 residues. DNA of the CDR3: TGCAGTGCTGGGAGAGATACGCAGTATTTT. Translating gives CSAGRDTQYF.

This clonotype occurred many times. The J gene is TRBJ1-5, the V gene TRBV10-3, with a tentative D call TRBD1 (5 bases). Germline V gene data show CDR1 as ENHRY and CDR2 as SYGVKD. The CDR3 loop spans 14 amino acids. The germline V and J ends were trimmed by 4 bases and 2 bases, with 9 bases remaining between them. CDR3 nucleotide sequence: TGTGCCATCAGTGCAAGGGGTGGCAATCAGCCCCAGCATTTT. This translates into CAISARGGNQPQHF.

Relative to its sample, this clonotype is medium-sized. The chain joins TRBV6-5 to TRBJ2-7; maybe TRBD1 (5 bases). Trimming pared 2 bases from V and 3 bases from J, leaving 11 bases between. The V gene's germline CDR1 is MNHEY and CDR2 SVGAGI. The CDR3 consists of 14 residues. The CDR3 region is CASSYGQGVYEQYF. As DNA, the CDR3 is TGTGCCAGCAGTTACGGGCAGGGTGTCTACGAGCAGTACTTC.

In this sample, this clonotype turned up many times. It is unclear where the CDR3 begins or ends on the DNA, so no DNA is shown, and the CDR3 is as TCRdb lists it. The CDR3 reads CISVSEAHRGTSSYNEQFF. The rearrangement joins TRBV7-5 to TRBJ2-1; the table's D call, TRBD2, has no DNA check behind it. TRBV7-5 is deemed a pseudogene. The CDR3 sequence runs 19 residues, both termini included.

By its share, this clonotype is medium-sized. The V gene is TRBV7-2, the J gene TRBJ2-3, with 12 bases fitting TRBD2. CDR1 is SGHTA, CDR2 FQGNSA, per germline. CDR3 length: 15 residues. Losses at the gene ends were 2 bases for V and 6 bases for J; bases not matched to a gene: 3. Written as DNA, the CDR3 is TGTGCCAGCAGCTTACCCCTAGCGGGAGGGGATACGCAGTATTTT. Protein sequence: CASSLPLAGGDTQYF.

The CDR3 nucleotides are TGTGCCTCCCGACAGGGCCAGTACGAGCAGTACTTC. It yields the protein CASRQGQYEQYF. This sequence joins TRBV30 and TRBJ2-7; 7 bases align to TRBD1. This CDR3 is built from 12 residues. Trimming at V came to 7 bases and at J to 4 bases, leaving 7 bases not matched to a gene. The germline CDR1 and CDR2 sequences are GTSNPN and SVGIG (reference sequence).

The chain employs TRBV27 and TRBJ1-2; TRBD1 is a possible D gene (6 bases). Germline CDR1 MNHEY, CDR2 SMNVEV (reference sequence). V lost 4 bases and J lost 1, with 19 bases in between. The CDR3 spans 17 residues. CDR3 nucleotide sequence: TGTGCCAGCAGTTCCCAACCAGGACAGATAAGTAACTATGGCTACACCTTC. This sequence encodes CASSSQPGQISNYGYTF.

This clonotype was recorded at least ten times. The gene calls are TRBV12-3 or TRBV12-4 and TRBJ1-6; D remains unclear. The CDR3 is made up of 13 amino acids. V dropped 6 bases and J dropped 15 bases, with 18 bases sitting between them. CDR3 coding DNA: TGTGCCAGCAGCGGAGGGTACGGTTCGGGCCTCCACTTT. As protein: CASSGGYGSGLHF.

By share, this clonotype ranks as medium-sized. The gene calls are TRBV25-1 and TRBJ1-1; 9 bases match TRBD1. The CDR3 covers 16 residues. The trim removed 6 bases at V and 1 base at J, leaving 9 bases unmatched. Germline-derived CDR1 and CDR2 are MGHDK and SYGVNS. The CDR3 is CASSYGTGKANTEAFF. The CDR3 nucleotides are TGTGCCAGCAGCTACGGGACAGGGAAGGCGAACACTGAAGCTTTCTTT.

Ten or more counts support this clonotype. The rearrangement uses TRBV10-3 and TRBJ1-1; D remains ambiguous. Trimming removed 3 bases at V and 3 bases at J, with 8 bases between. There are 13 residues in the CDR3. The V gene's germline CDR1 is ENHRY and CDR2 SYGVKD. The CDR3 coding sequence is TGTGCCATCAGTGAAGACCCTGACACTGAAGCTTTCTTT. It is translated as CAISEDPDTEAFF.

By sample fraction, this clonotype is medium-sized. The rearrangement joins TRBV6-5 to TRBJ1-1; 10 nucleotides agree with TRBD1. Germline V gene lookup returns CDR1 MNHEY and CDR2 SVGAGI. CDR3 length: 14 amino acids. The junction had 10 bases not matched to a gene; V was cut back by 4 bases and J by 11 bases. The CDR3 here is CASSFQPGQGFAFF. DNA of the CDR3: TGTGCCAGCAGTTTCCAACCGGGACAGGGGTTTGCTTTCTTT.

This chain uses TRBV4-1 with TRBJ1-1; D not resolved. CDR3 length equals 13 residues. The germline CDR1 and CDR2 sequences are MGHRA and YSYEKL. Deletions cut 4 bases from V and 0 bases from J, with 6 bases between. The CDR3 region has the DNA TGCGCCAGCAGCCTCCGCTTGAACACTGAAGCTTTCTTT. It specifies CASSLRLNTEAFF.

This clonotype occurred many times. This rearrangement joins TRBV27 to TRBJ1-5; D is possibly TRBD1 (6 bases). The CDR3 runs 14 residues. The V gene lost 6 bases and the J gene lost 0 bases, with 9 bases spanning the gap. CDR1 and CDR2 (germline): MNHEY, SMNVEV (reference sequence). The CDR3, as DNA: TGTGCCAGCAGAGTACAGGGTAGCAATCAGCCCCAGCATTTT. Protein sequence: CASRVQGSNQPQHF.

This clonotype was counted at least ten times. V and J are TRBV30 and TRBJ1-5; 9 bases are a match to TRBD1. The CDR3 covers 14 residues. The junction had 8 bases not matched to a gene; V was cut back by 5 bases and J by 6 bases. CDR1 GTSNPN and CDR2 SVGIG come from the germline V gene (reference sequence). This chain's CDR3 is CAWRGQGGVQPQHF. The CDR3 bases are TGTGCCTGGCGGGGACAGGGAGGAGTTCAGCCCCAGCATTTT.